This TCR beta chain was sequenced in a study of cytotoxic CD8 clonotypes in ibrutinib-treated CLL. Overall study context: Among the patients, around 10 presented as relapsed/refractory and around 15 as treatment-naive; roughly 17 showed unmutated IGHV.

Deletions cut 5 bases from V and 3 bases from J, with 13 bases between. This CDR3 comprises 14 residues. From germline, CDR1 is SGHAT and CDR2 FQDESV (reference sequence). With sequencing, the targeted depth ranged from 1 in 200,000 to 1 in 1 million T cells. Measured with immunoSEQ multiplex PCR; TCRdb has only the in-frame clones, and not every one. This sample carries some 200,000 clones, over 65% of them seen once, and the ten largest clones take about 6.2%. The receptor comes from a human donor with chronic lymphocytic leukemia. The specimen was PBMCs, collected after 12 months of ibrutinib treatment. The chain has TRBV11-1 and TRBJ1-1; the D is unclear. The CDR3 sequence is CASSPPELHTEAFF. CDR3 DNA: TGTGCCAGCAGCCCTCCGGAATTGCACACTGAAGCTTTCTTT.